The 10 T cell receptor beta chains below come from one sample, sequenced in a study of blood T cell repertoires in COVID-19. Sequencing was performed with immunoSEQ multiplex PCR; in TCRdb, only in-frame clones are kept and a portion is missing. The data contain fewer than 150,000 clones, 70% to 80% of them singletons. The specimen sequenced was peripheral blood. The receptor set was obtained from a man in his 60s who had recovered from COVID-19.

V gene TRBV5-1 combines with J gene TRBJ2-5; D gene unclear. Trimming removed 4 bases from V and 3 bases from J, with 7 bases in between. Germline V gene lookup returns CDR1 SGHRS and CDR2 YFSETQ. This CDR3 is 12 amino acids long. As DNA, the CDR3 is TGCGCCAGCAGCCCGGGTGAAGAGACCCAGTACTTC. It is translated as CASSPGEETQYF.

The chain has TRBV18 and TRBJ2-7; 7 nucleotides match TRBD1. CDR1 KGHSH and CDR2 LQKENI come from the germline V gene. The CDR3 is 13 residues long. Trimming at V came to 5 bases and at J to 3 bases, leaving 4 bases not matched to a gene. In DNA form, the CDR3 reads TGTGCCAGCTCAACGGGACAGTACTACGAGCAGTACTTC. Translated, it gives CASSTGQYYEQYF. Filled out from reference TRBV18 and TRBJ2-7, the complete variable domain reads NAGVMQNPRHLVRRRGQEARLRCSPMKGHSHVYWYRQLPEEGLKFMVYLQKENIIDESGMPKERFSAEFPKEGPSILRIQQVVRGDSAAYFCASSTGQYYEQYFGPGTRLTVT.

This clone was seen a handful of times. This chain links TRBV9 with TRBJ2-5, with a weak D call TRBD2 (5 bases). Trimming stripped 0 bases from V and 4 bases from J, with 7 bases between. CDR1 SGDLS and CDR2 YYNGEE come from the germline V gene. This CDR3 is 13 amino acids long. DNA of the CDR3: TGTGCCAGCAGCGTAGTTGCGGGAGAGACCCAGTACTTC. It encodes CASSVVAGETQYF.

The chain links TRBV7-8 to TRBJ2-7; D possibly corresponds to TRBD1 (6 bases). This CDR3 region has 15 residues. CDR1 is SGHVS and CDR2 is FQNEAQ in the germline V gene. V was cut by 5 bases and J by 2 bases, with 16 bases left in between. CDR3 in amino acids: CASSVSPTGPYEQYF. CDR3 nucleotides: TGTGCCAGCAGCGTTAGCCCGACAGGACCCTACGAGCAGTACTTC.

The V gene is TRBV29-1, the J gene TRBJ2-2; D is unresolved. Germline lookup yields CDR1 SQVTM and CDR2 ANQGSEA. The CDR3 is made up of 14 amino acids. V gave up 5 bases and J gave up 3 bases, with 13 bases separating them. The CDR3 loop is CSVSAAEDTGELFF. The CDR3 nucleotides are TGCAGCGTTTCGGCCGCAGAGGACACCGGGGAGCTGTTTTTT.

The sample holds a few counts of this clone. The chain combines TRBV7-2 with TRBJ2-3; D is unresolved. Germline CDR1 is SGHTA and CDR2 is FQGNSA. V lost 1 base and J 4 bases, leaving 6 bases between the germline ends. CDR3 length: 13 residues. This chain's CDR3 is CASSLVDSDTQYF. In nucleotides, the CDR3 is TGTGCCAGCAGCTTAGTTGACTCAGATACGCAGTATTTT.

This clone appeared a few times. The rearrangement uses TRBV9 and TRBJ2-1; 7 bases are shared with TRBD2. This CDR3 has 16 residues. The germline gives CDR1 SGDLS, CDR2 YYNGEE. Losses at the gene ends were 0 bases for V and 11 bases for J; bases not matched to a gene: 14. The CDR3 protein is CASSVGGGSGALQQFF. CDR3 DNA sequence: TGTGCCAGCAGCGTAGGGGGCGGGAGTGGGGCTCTACAGCAGTTCTTC. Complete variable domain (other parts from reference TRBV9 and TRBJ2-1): DSGVTQTPKHLITATGQRVTLRCSPRSGDLSVYWYQQSLDQGLQFLIQYYNGEERAKGNILERFSAQQFPDLHSELNLSSLELGDSALYFCASSVGGGSGALQQFFGPGTRLTVL.

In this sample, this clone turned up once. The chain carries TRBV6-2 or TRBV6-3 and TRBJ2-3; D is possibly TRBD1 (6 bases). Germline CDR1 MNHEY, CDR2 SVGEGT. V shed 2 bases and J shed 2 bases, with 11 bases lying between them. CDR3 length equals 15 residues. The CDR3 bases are TGTGCCAGCAGTTACAGACAGGCCTACACAGATACGCAGTATTTT. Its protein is CASSYRQAYTDTQYF.

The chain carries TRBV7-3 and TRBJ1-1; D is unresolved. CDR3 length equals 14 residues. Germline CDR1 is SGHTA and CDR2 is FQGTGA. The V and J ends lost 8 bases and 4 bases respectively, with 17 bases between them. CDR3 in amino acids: CASSLNPRSTEAFF. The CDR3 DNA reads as TGTGCCAGCTCACTCAACCCCCGTTCCACTGAAGCTTTCTTT.

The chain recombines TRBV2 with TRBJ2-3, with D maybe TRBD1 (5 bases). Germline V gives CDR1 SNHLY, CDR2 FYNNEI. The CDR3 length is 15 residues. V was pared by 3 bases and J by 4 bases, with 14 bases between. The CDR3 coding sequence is TGTGCCAGCAGTGATTTACTTGGGGCCTCAGATACGCAGTATTTT. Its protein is CASSDLLGASDTQYF.